These 18 T cell receptor beta chains came from one sample sequenced in a study of T cells in Graves' hyperthyroidism and ophthalmopathy. Researchers took RNA transcripts and amplified the TCR beta CDR3 regions from them. When the TCR CDR3 underwent first-round RT-PCR, the HTBI primer set was used. TCRdb analysed the multiplex PCR reads with MiXCR anew, one entry per CDR3 protein. Here the sample spans around 350,000 distinct CDR3 sequences, approximately 14% being singletons. Specimen: blood. These receptors were obtained from an older woman with Graves' ophthalmopathy.

The V call is TRBV3-1, the J call TRBJ2-2, with 8 positions matching TRBD2. After removal of 1 base from V and 7 bases from J, the junction contained 8 bases not matched to a gene. The CDR3 consists of 16 residues. CDR1 and CDR2 (germline): LGHDT, YNNKEL (reference sequence). Here the CDR3 reads CASSQVSGKGNGELFF. The CDR3 nucleotides read TGTGCCAGCAGCCAAGTTAGCGGGAAGGGGAACGGGGAGCTGTTTTTT. The variable domain in full, with the rest retrieved from reference TRBV3-1 and TRBJ2-2, is DTAVSQTPKYLVTQMGNDKSIKCEQNLGHDTMYWYKQDSKKFLKIMFSYNNKELIINETVPNRFSPKSPDKAHLNLHINSLELGDSAVYFCASSQVSGKGNGELFFGEGSRLTVL.

This clonotype was found many times. V gene TRBV3-1 combines with J gene TRBJ2-4, with D tentatively TRBD2 (5 bases). Per germline, CDR1 LGHDT and CDR2 YNNKEL (reference sequence). This CDR3 comprises 16 residues. The V and J ends lost 4 bases and 1 base respectively, with 14 bases between them. The CDR3 bases are TGTGCCAGCAGCCGGTCCTTGCCGGGGGCCAAAAACATTCAGTACTTC. Its translation: CASSRSLPGAKNIQYF.

On this clonotype: A much larger clone differs by one base, so this may be a read error. The chain recombines TRBV2 with TRBJ2-7; 11 nucleotides match TRBD1. Germline loops: CDR1 SNHLY, CDR2 FYNNEI. The CDR3 consists of 14 residues. The CDR3 is CAGSMDRGQYEQYF. CDR3 bases: TGTGCCGGCAGTATGGACAGGGGGCAATACGAGCAGTACTTC. Together with reference TRBV2 and TRBJ2-7, the CDR3 gives the full variable domain: EPEVTQTPSHQVTQMGQEVILRCVPISNHLYFYWYRQILGQKVEFLVSFYNNEISEKSEIFDDQFSVERPDGSNFTLKIRSTKLEDSAMYFCAGSMDRGQYEQYFGPGTRLTVT.

Points on this clonotype: One base away lies a much larger clone, so this may be a sequencing read error. The rearrangement links TRBV20-1 to TRBJ1-5; no clear D. V was shortened by 4 bases and J by 6 bases, with 16 bases between the two germline ends. Germline values: CDR1 DFQATT, CDR2 SNEGSKA (reference sequence). The CDR3 has 14 amino acids. The CDR3 nucleotides are TGCAGTGCTAACCGACCCCCGTCGGGTCAGCCCCAGCATTTT. It yields the protein CSANRPPSGQPQHF.

The sample holds many counts of this clonotype. The chain carries TRBV2 and TRBJ2-1; D ambiguous. This CDR3 contains 15 residues. Trimming cost V 6 bases and J 0 bases, with 12 bases left between them. CDR1 and CDR2 from the germline V gene are SNHLY and FYNNEI. In DNA form, the CDR3 reads TGTGCCAGCAGGAGGAGCGAACTCTCCTACAATGAGCAGTTCTTC. Translation: CASRRSELSYNEQFF.

Many counts were recorded for this clonotype. The V call is TRBV6-1, the J call TRBJ2-7, with D possibly TRBD2 on 5 matching bases. CDR3 size: 13 residues. In germline, CDR1 is MNHNS, CDR2 SASEGT. V gave up 8 bases and J gave up 2 bases, with 13 bases separating them. The DNA of the CDR3 is TGTGCCAGCGAGCGGACGGAGACCTACGAGCAGTACTTC. It codes for CASERTETYEQYF.

The gene calls are TRBV10-1 and TRBJ2-1; 10 bases line up with TRBD2. The V gene end was trimmed by 8 bases and the J gene end by 7 bases; junction bases not matched to a gene: 11. In germline, CDR1 is WNHNN, CDR2 SYGVQD (reference sequence). The CDR3 is 15 amino acids. The CDR3 bases are TGCGCCAGCGGTATGGCAGCGGGAGGGCCTAATGAGCAGTTCTTC. It yields the protein CASGMAAGGPNEQFF.

The V gene is TRBV7-9, the J gene TRBJ2-3; D is possibly TRBD1 (6 bases). Germline V CDR1 and CDR2: SEHNR, FQNEAQ (reference sequence). V dropped 4 bases and J dropped 4 bases, with 15 bases sitting between them. This CDR3 contains 15 residues. This CDR3 is CASSSRQVDSDTQYF. In DNA, the CDR3 is TGTGCCAGCAGCTCTAGACAGGTAGACTCAGATACGCAGTATTTT.

This clonotype was seen a few times. A much bigger clone sits one base away, suggesting this may be a read error. The chain uses TRBV28 and TRBJ2-5, with D hard to call. Trimming removed 2 bases at V and 5 bases at J, with 9 bases between. Germline-derived CDR1 and CDR2 are MDHEN and SYDVKM. This CDR3 spans 13 amino acids. The CDR3 is CASSLRRVETQYF. The CDR3 nucleotides are TGTGCCAGCAGTTTAAGAAGGGTGGAGACCCAGTACTTC.

This clonotype was detected only a few times. The chain is built from TRBV15 and TRBJ1-6; TRBD1 agrees at 8 bases. Trimming removed 2 bases from V and 3 bases from J; junction bases left unmatched: 15. The CDR3 contains 20 residues. From germline, CDR1 is LNHNV and CDR2 YYDKDF (reference sequence). The CDR3 DNA reads as TGTGCCACCAGCAGACACCGCGGGACAGGTGGTTCTTTCTATAATTCACCCCTCCACTTT. This encodes CATSRHRGTGGSFYNSPLHF.

This chain uses TRBV20-1 with TRBJ2-5, with 13 bases fitting TRBD2. The CDR3 is 15 residues long. Losses at the gene ends were 6 bases for V and 2 bases for J; bases not matched to a gene: 6. Per the germline V gene, CDR1 is DFQATT and CDR2 is SNEGSKA (reference sequence). The CDR3 sequence: CSARGTSGKQETQYF. In DNA form, the CDR3 reads TGCAGTGCCAGGGGGACTAGCGGGAAGCAAGAGACCCAGTACTTC.

At least ten counts were recorded for this clonotype. The rearrangement joins TRBV19 to TRBJ1-1; unclear D gene. V was pared by 4 bases and J by 1 base, with 10 bases between. Germline CDR1 LNHDA, CDR2 SQIVND (reference sequence). This CDR3 has 14 residues. The CDR3 reads CASSSDTANTEAFF. CDR3 bases: TGTGCCAGTAGTAGCGACACCGCGAACACTGAAGCTTTCTTT.

The chain is built from TRBV6-1 and TRBJ2-2; 11 nucleotides match TRBD2. The germline gives CDR1 MNHNS, CDR2 SASEGT. V shed 3 bases, J shed 3 bases, and the junction held 9 bases outside the gene matches. The CDR3 covers 18 residues. The CDR3 nucleotides read TGTGCCAGCAGTGATTTAGCGGGAGGGCCCGGGGACACCGGGGAGCTGTTTTTT. This codes for CASSDLAGGPGDTGELFF.

In this sample, this clonotype turned up many times. The chain uses TRBV3-1 and TRBJ2-3; 9 positions agree with TRBD2. Germline lookup yields CDR1 LGHDT and CDR2 YNNKEL (reference sequence). The J segment lost 5 bases and the V segment lost 2 bases, leaving 2 bases of the junction unmatched. CDR3 size: 14 residues. CDR3 DNA sequence: TGTGCCAGCAGCCAACCAGCGGGAGGAGATACGCAGTATTTT. Amino acids: CASSQPAGGDTQYF.

This clonotype was found many times. The chain combines TRBV2 with TRBJ2-3; D is undetermined. In germline, CDR1 is SNHLY, CDR2 FYNNEI. The CDR3 runs to 14 residues. DNA of the CDR3: TGTGCTTGCGGTCGGGCGTCTAGCACAGATACGCAGTATTTT. Its protein product is CACGRASSTDTQYF.

In this sample, this clonotype turned up many times. This chain connects TRBV30 to TRBJ2-1; TRBD2 matches at 10 bases. Germline CDR1 reads GTSNPN; CDR2 reads SVGIG (reference sequence). The CDR3 is made up of 11 amino acids. The CDR3 reads CVLAGGQGQFF. CDR3 in DNA: TGTGTGTTAGCGGGAGGCCAAGGGCAGTTCTTC.

This chain joins TRBV5-1 and TRBJ2-5, with 9 positions matching TRBD2. Trimming took 4 bases from V and 5 from J; bases not matched to a gene: 9. Germline CDR1 reads SGHRS; CDR2 reads YFSETQ. The CDR3 consists of 15 residues. CDR3 sequence (DNA): TGCGCCAGCAGCCCCTTAGCGGGAGTTGGGGAGACCCAGTACTTC. Translated, it gives CASSPLAGVGETQYF.

This clonotype was observed at least ten times. This chain uses TRBV20-1 with TRBJ1-2; TRBD1 is a possible D gene (6 bases). The V gene's germline CDR1 is DFQATT and CDR2 SNEGSKA (reference sequence). V dropped 6 bases and J dropped 7 bases, with 18 bases sitting between them. The CDR3 spans 13 residues. This CDR3 reads CSASYGQNIGYTF. Here the CDR3 DNA reads TGCAGTGCATCATATGGACAGAATATTGGCTACACCTTC.